The rows below give T cell receptor beta chains drawn from one sample of a study of T-cell reconstitution after alpha-beta-depleted transplantation in children. Using its own MiXCR run on the PCR reads, TCRdb lists one record per CDR3 protein. This repertoire shows 750,000 to 950,000 distinct CDR3 sequences, 15% to 20% found once; its top ten account for approximately 5%. The specimen was PBMCs, mostly from graft donor cells, collected 360 days after TCRalphabeta/CD19-depleted stem cell transplant. The receptors derive from a male patient under 18 who had a stem cell transplant for acute lymphoblastic leukemia, so the T cells may come from the graft donor. The CDR3 runs from the conserved cysteine through the conserved F or W. The D gene is left open where the match is weak. Clone size is given for some rows only: seen once, a few or many times, or a class if the clone is expanded.

DNA	CDR3	J	V	size	D
TGTGCCAGTCGACAGGGGGACTATGGCTACACCTTC	CASRQGDYGYTF	TRBJ1-2	TRBV6-5	few	TRBD1
TGCAGTGCTAGGTCCGACAGCCAAGAGACCCAGTACTTC	CSARSDSQETQYF	TRBJ2-5	TRBV20-1	few	.
TGTGCCAGCATCCAGGACACTGAAGCTTTCTTT	CASIQDTEAFF	TRBJ1-1	TRBV25-1	.	.
TGTGCCAGCAGCTTAGTAATCGAGCAGTACTTC	CASSLVIEQYF	TRBJ2-7	TRBV7-9	few	.
TGCGCCAGCAGCTTGGGCGGATGGAAGAACACTGAAGCTTTCTTT	CASSLGGWKNTEAFF	TRBJ1-1	TRBV5-1	.	.
TGTGCCAGCACCATCTCAAGTTGGCCTGGGGCCAACGTCCTGACTTTC	CASTISSWPGANVLTF	TRBJ2-6	TRBV6-1	few	.
TGTGCCAGCAGCTTAGTTGGGGGAGTAGGCTACAATGAGCAGTTCTTC	CASSLVGGVGYNEQFF	TRBJ2-1	TRBV7-9	.	.
TGTGCCAGCAGTTTGGGGATGGGCGAGCAGTACTTC	CASSLGMGEQYF	TRBJ2-7	TRBV12-3/TRBV12-4	few	.
TGTGCCAGCAGCGACCGGGACAGGGAGGTCTACGAGCAGTACTTC	CASSDRDREVYEQYF	TRBJ2-7	TRBV5-6	many	TRBD1
TGTGCCAGCAGCTTAGCTGAAACAGGGGATGCCTACAATGAGCAGTTCTTC	CASSLAETGDAYNEQFF	TRBJ2-1	TRBV7-9	.	TRBD1
TGTGCCAGCAGCTTGTTTGGCTCTGGGGCCAACGTCCTGACTTTC	CASSLFGSGANVLTF	TRBJ2-6	TRBV5-5	many	.
TGTGCCAGCAGCGAGATGGGACTAGCGGGCCTCAATGAGCAGTTCTTC	CASSEMGLAGLNEQFF	TRBJ2-1	TRBV9	once	TRBD2
TGCAGCGTTGAGGGGGACAGAACAGGAGATACGCAGTATTTT	CSVEGDRTGDTQYF	TRBJ2-3	TRBV29-1	.	TRBD1
TGCGCCAGCAGCTTGGATTTCAGGTTGGGCACTGAAGCTTTCTTT	CASSLDFRLGTEAFF	TRBJ1-1	TRBV5-1	few	.
TGTGCCAGCAGTTACGCAACAGGGGGCTCTGAAGCTTTCTTT	CASSYATGGSEAFF	TRBJ1-1	TRBV6-5	.	TRBD1
TGTGCCAGCAGCCGAACCCCCCTCAGCGGTAGCACAGATACGCAGTATTTT	CASSRTPLSGSTDTQYF	TRBJ2-3	TRBV7-8	few	.
TGTGCCAGCAGCTCACAAGGGGTAGCGGGGGACACCGGGGAGCTGTTTTTT	CASSSQGVAGDTGELFF	TRBJ2-2	TRBV11-1	few	TRBD2
TGCGCCAGCAGCTTTCTTAGCGGGTACAATGAGCAGTTCTTC	CASSFLSGYNEQFF	TRBJ2-1	TRBV5-1	once	TRBD2
TGTGCCAGCAGTGTAACAGGGGACACGAACACCGGGGAGCTGTTTTTT	CASSVTGDTNTGELFF	TRBJ2-2	TRBV6-1	.	TRBD1
TGTGCCAGCAGCCCCCATTGGACAGGCCTTTCAGATTACAATCAGCCCCAGCATTTT	CASSPHWTGLSDYNQPQHF	TRBJ1-5	TRBV12-3/TRBV12-4	few	TRBD1
TGTGCCAGCAGCTTCAGTAACGGAAACACCATATATTTT	CASSFSNGNTIYF	TRBJ1-3	TRBV11-1	few	.
TGTGCCAGCACGACTCGACAGGGGGTAACAGATACGCAGTATTTT	CASTTRQGVTDTQYF	TRBJ2-3	TRBV6-4	.	TRBD1
TGTGCCAGTAGTCCCTGGACAGGGATGACTGAAGCTTTCTTT	CASSPWTGMTEAFF	TRBJ1-1	TRBV19	few	TRBD1
TGCGCCAGCAGCTTGTGGCTAGCGGGACCAAATGAGCAGTTCTTC	CASSLWLAGPNEQFF	TRBJ2-1	TRBV5-1	.	TRBD2
TGCGCCAGCAGCTTCCGGGACAGGGGGGGTACGCAGTATTTT	CASSFRDRGGTQYF	TRBJ2-3	TRBV5-1	.	TRBD1
TGTACCTTCTGTTTACGGGGGGCGGGAGGCCATAGCAATCAGCCCCAGCATTTT	CTFCLRGAGGHSNQPQHF	TRBJ1-5	TRBV2	.	.
TGTGCCAGCAGCTTCCCAGGGACTAGCTCCTACGAGCAGTACTTC	CASSFPGTSSYEQYF	TRBJ2-7	TRBV12-3/TRBV12-4	.	TRBD2
TGCGCCAGCAGCTTCCGGGTAAGGCAGTTCTTC	CASSFRVRQFF	TRBJ2-1	TRBV5-1	many	.
TGCAGCGTTGAAGATGGAGGGAGCTCCTACGAGCAGTACTTC	CSVEDGGSSYEQYF	TRBJ2-7	TRBV29-1	.	.
TGTGCCAGCAGCTTACGGGCGGCTACCTACGAGCAGTACTTC	CASSLRAATYEQYF	TRBJ2-7	TRBV7-9	few	.
TGTGCCAGCAGCCCACGTTACGGGCCGACGGAACAAGAGACCCAGTACTTC	CASSPRYGPTEQETQYF	TRBJ2-5	TRBV3-1	.	.
TGTGCCAGCAGTGAACAGGGGGCGCGGCTGGGAAACATTCAGTACTTC	CASSEQGARLGNIQYF	TRBJ2-4	TRBV2	.	TRBD1
TGTGCCGCTGGAGGGACTAGGAGTCGGTATCATGAGCAGTTCTTC	CAAGGTRSRYHEQFF	TRBJ2-1	TRBV10-3	few	TRBD2
TGTGCCAGCAGCGTAGAGGCTTTGGTGGTTGCCGGGGAGCTGTTTTTT	CASSVEALVVAGELFF	TRBJ2-2	TRBV9	.	.
TGTGCCAGCAGTTCTCTACTCTTTAATGAGCAGTTCTTC	CASSSLLFNEQFF	TRBJ2-1	TRBV12-3/TRBV12-4	.	.
TGTGCCAGCAGCGCTATGGGATCCACCGGGGAGCTGTTTTTT	CASSAMGSTGELFF	TRBJ2-2	TRBV9	few	.
TGTGCCAGCAGTTTCGGAGACGTGGCGGGAGGACCGCAACGCTACGAGCAGTACTTC	CASSFGDVAGGPQRYEQYF	TRBJ2-7	TRBV12-3/TRBV12-4	few	TRBD2
TGTGCCAGCAGCGTAGATCGGAGGATGCAAGAGACCCAGTACTTC	CASSVDRRMQETQYF	TRBJ2-5	TRBV9	few	.
TGCGCCAGCAGCCTGGGGGGACGCGCCAGGTCCGGGGCCAACGTCCTGACTTTC	CASSLGGRARSGANVLTF	TRBJ2-6	TRBV4-1	.	.
TGCGCCAGCCAAAACGTGGGGACAGATACGCAGTATTTT	CASQNVGTDTQYF	TRBJ2-3	TRBV5-1	.	.
TGTGCCAGCAGTCCTACAGGGAATTCACCCCTCCACTTT	CASSPTGNSPLHF	TRBJ1-6	TRBV12-3/TRBV12-4	few	.
TGTGCCAGCAGCTTACGTGTGGGAGGGCCTGGTGAGCAGTTCTTC	CASSLRVGGPGEQFF	TRBJ2-1	TRBV7-8	few	TRBD2
TGTGCCAGCAGCCCCGGCCGCACTGAAGCTTTCTTT	CASSPGRTEAFF	TRBJ1-1	TRBV12-3/TRBV12-4	few	.
TGTGCCAGCAGTGAACCGGTACCCAGATCGTTTTATGAGCAGTTCTTC	CASSEPVPRSFYEQFF	TRBJ2-1	TRBV2	.	.
TGTGCCAGCAGCCCTAGGACAGGGGGGAACACTGAAGCTTTCTTT	CASSPRTGGNTEAFF	TRBJ1-1	TRBV12-3/TRBV12-4	many	TRBD1
TGTGCCAGCAGCTCCTCAGTGGCCCAAGAGACCCAGTACTTC	CASSSSVAQETQYF	TRBJ2-5	TRBV11-1	many	.
TGCAGTGCCCCTACGGGACAGGTGGGCTATGGCTACACCTTC	CSAPTGQVGYGYTF	TRBJ1-2	TRBV20-1	.	TRBD1
TGTGCCAGCAGTTATGCTCCGGGAGGGCCCCATGAGCAGTTCTTC	CASSYAPGGPHEQFF	TRBJ2-1	TRBV6-5	.	TRBD2
TGTGCCATCAGTGGGGGCGGGGGGGTGGAGCAGTTCTTC	CAISGGGGVEQFF	TRBJ2-1	TRBV10-3	many	TRBD2
TGCGCCAGCAGCTTGCTTGGACTTTACCTACAAGAGACCCAGTACTTC	CASSLLGLYLQETQYF	TRBJ2-5	TRBV5-1	few	.
TGTGCCAGCAGCCTAGACAGGGGGCGCAGGAAAAGCACAGATACGCAGTATTTT	CASSLDRGRRKSTDTQYF	TRBJ2-3	TRBV7-9	.	TRBD1
TGCGCCAGCAGTTCCCCTATGAACTCCTACGAGCAGTACTTC	CASSSPMNSYEQYF	TRBJ2-7	TRBV5-1	.	.
TGTGCCAGCTCACCACAGTCTAGCGGGCTAACAGATACGCAGTATTTT	CASSPQSSGLTDTQYF	TRBJ2-3	TRBV18	.	TRBD2
TGCAGCGTTGACAGGGCCTATAACACTGAAGCTTTCTTT	CSVDRAYNTEAFF	TRBJ1-1	TRBV29-1	many	.
TGTGCCACCGAGGACAGGGGTTTTGTGCAGTACTTC	CATEDRGFVQYF	TRBJ2-7	TRBV6-1	few	TRBD1